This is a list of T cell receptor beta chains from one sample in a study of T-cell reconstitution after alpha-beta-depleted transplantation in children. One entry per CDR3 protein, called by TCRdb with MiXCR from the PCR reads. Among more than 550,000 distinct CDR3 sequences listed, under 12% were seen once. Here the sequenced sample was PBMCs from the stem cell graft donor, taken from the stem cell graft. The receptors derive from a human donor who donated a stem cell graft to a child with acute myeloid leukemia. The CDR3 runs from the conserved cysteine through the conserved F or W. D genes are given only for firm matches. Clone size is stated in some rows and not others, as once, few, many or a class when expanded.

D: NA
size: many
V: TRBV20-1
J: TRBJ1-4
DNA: TGCAGTGCTAGAGATCTCGGGACAAGGAATGAAAAACTGTTTTTT
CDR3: CSARDLGTRNEKLFF

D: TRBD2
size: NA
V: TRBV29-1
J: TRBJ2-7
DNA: TGCAGCGTTGAAGATCTTACTAGCGGCTCCTACGAGCAGTACTTC
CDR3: CSVEDLTSGSYEQYF

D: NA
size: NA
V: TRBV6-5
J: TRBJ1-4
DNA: TGTGCCAGCAGTTACGAACATCCAGGGACCGATGAAAAACTGTTTTTT
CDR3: CASSYEHPGTDEKLFF

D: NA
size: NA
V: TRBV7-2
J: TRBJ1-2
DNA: TGTGCCAGCAGCTTAGAAAGACCCTATGGCTACACCTTC
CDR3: CASSLERPYGYTF

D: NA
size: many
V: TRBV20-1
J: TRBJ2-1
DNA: TGCAGTGCCCAGAAAAGTTTTAATGAGCAGTTCTTC
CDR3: CSAQKSFNEQFF

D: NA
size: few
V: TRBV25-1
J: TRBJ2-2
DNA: TGTGCCAGCAGTGAGGATAGGGTCTCCGGGGAGCTGTTTTTT
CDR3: CASSEDRVSGELFF

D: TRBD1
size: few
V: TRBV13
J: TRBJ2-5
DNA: TGTGCCAGCAGCGACGGGACAGGGTATCGGGAGACCCAGTACTTC
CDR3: CASSDGTGYRETQYF

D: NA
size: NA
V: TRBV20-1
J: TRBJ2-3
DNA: TGCAGTGCTATACGGGTCAACACAGATACGCAGTATTTT
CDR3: CSAIRVNTDTQYF

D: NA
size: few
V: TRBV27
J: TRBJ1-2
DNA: TGTGCCAGCAGTTCCCGCTCCACCTTTAACTATGGCTACACCTTC
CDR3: CASSSRSTFNYGYTF

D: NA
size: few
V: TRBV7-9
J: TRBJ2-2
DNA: TGTGCCAGCAGCACTCTTCCGGAGCTGTTTTTT
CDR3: CASSTLPELFF

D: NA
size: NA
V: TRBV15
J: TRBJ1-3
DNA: TGTGCCACCAGCAGCATACAACCTGGAAACACCATATATTTT
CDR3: CATSSIQPGNTIYF

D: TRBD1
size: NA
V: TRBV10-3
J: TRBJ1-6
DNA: TGTGCCATCAGGGACAGGGAATCCTATAATTCACCCCTCCACTTT
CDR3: CAIRDRESYNSPLHF

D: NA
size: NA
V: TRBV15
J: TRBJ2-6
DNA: TGTGCCACCAGCAGAGCTGACCCAAGGATAACCTTGGCCAACGTCCTGACTTTC
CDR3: CATSRADPRITLANVLTF

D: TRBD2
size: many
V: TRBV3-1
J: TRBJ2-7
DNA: TGTGCCAGCAGCCAAGGGGCGGGAGTGGGCGAGCAGTACTTC
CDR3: CASSQGAGVGEQYF

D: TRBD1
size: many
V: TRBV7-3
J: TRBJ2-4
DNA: TGTGCCAGCAGCTTAGGAGACAGGGCAGGGTTCGGAAACATTCAGTACTTC
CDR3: CASSLGDRAGFGNIQYF

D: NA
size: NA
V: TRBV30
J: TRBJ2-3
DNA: TGTGCCCGGGACATCGGTGCCACGCAGTATTTT
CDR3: CARDIGATQYF

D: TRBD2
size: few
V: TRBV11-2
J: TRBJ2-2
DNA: TGTGCCAGCAGCTTGAACGCGGGAGGGCATACCGGGGAGCTGTTTTTT
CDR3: CASSLNAGGHTGELFF

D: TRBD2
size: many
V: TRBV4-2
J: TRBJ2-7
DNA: TGTGCCAGCAGCCAGTCGGGACTAGCGGGAGCCCCCTCCTACGAGCAGTACTTC
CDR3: CASSQSGLAGAPSYEQYF

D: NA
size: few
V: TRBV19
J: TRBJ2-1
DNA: TGTGCCAGTACCCTAGGGGGGGCCGGGGAGCAGTTCTTC
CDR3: CASTLGGAGEQFF

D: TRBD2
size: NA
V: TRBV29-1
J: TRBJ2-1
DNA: TGCAGCGTTGAAGTTCCCCGTAGCGGGAGAAGCTACAATGAGCAGTTCTTC
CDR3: CSVEVPRSGRSYNEQFF

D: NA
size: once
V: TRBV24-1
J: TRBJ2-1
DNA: TGTGCCACCGCGGGACAGAGCACCTTCGGGGTGTACAATGAGCAGTTCTTC
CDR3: CATAGQSTFGVYNEQFF

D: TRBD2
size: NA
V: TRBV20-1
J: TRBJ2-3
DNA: TGCAGTGCTAGAGATTTCCTAGCGGGTAGTGATACGCAGTATTTT
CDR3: CSARDFLAGSDTQYF

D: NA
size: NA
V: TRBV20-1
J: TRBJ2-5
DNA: TGCAGTGCCCTAGGACGAGTGGAGACCCAGTACTTC
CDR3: CSALGRVETQYF

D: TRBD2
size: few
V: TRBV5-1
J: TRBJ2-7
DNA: TGCGCCAGCAGCACCGGACTAGTCTCCTACGAGCAGTACTTC
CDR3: CASSTGLVSYEQYF

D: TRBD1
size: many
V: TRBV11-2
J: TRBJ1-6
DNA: TGTGCCAGCAGCTTAAGTAGACAGGGGGCTTTTTCGATGTCACCCCTCCACTTT
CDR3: CASSLSRQGAFSMSPLHF

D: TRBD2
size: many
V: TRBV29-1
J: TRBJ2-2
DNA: TGCAGCGTTGAAAGCGGGAGTATCTCCGGGGAGCTGTTTTTT
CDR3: CSVESGSISGELFF

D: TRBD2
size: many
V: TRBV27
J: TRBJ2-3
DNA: TGTGCCAGCAGTTACGGGACTAGCATAGATACGCAGTATTTT
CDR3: CASSYGTSIDTQYF

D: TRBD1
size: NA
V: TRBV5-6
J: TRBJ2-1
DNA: TGTGCCAGCAGCAAGGACAGGGAAATCCAGTTCTTC
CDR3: CASSKDREIQFF

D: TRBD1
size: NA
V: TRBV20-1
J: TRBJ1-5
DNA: TGCAGTGCTGGAGCCCGGGACAGGGGAAATCAGCCCCAGCATTTT
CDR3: CSAGARDRGNQPQHF

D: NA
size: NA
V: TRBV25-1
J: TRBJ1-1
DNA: TGTGCCAGCAGTGCCCCGGGACCGAACACTGAAGCTTTCTTT
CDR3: CASSAPGPNTEAFF

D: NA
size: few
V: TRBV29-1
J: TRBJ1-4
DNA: TGCAGCGTTTACCGCAGGGATCTAGGGGAAAAACTGTTTTTT
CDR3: CSVYRRDLGEKLFF

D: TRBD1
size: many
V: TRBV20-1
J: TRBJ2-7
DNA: TGCAGTGCATTCGACAGGGACGAGCAGTACTTC
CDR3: CSAFDRDEQYF

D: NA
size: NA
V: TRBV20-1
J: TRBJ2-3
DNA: TGCAGTGCTATACGGACTGAGGCAGATACGCAGTATTTT
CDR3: CSAIRTEADTQYF

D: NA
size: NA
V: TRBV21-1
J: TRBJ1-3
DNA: TGTGCCAGCAGCAAAAGAACTAAGGGACAGGAGGTCTCTGGAAACACCATATATTTT
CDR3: CASSKRTKGQEVSGNTIYF

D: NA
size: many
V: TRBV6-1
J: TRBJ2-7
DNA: TGTGCCAGCAGCCCGACTAACAAAGTCAGCTACGAGCAGTACTTC
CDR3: CASSPTNKVSYEQYF

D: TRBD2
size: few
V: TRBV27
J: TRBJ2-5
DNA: TGTGCCAGCAGTTCCGGGACTATCGCCCAAGAGACCCAGTACTTC
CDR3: CASSSGTIAQETQYF

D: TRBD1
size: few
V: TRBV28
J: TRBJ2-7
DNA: TGTGCCAGCAGTTTCTCGGGACAGGACTCCTACGAGCAGTACTTC
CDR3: CASSFSGQDSYEQYF

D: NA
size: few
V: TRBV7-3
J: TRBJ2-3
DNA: TGTGCCAGCAGCTTAACGGGCGGTTCCGCTAGCACAGATACGCAGTATTTT
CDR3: CASSLTGGSASTDTQYF

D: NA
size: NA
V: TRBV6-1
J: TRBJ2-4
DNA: TGTGCCAGCAGTGAAAAGATGAAAAACATTCAGTACTTC
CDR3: CASSEKMKNIQYF

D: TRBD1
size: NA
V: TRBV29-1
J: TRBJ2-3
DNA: TGCAGCGTACGACGCGATGTACAGGGGGTCACAGATACGCAGTATTTT
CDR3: CSVRRDVQGVTDTQYF

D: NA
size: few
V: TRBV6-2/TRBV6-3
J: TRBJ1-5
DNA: TGTGCCAGCAGATACCTAGGGGATCAGCCCCAGCATTTT
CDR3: CASRYLGDQPQHF

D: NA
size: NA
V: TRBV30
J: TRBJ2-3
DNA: TGTGCCTGGAGTGGGGGGACGGGTCGCACAGATACGCAGTATTTT
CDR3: CAWSGGTGRTDTQYF

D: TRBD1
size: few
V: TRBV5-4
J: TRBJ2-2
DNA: TGTGCCAGCAGCGTGACCGGGACAGGGGGAGTCAGGGAGCTGTTTTTT
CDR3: CASSVTGTGGVRELFF

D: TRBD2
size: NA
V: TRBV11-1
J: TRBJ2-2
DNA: TGTGCCAGCAGCTCCCGCCAACTAGCGGGAGGAGGCACCGGGGAGCTGTTTTTT
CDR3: CASSSRQLAGGGTGELFF

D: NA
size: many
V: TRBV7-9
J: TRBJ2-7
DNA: TGTGCCAGCAGCTTACGGACAAGTGGGGGCTACGAGCAGTACTTC
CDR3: CASSLRTSGGYEQYF